The 21 T cell receptor beta chains below were found in one sample sequenced in a study of cytomegalovirus exposure and HLA in healthy donors. PCR used 60 Vbeta primers and 13 Jbeta primers. Generated by immunoSEQ multiplex PCR, the TCRdb table keeps only in-frame clones and is missing some. The table records approximately 210,000 clones, 79% of them present only once. Sequencing used PBMCs. Receptor source: a girl between 10 and 17 years old in good health and CMV-seropositive.

In regard to this clone: At one boundary the junction diverges from the germline segment, which might be a read error. The J gene is TRBJ2-2, the V gene TRBV4-3; 12 nucleotides match TRBD2. Germline CDR1 and CDR2: LGHNA and YSLEER. The CDR3 sequence is 18 residues long. The CDR3 loop is CASSHQTSGGSNTGEPFF. The CDR3 nucleotides read TGCGCCAGCAGCCACCAGACTAGCGGGGGATCCAACACCGGGGAGCCGTTTTTT.

In DNA, the CDR3 is TGTGCCAGCAGTTACGCGGGGCCCACTGAAGCTTTCTTT. Its translation: CASSYAGPTEAFF. The gene calls are TRBV6-5 and TRBJ1-1, with D maybe TRBD1 (5 bases). The CDR3 runs 13 residues. V shed 2 bases and J shed 4 bases, with 8 bases lying between them. Per the germline V gene, CDR1 is MNHEY and CDR2 is SVGAGI.

This chain links TRBV6-5 with TRBJ1-3; D is perhaps TRBD1 (6 bases). The V end lost 5 bases, the J end lost 1 base, and 12 bases lay between the germline ends. The germline V gene has CDR1 MNHEY and CDR2 SVGAGI. This CDR3 is built from 15 residues. CDR3 region: CASSTYRVSGNTIYF. The CDR3 coding sequence is TGTGCCAGCAGTACGTACAGGGTTTCTGGAAACACCATATATTTT.

The chain couples TRBV6-5 to TRBJ2-3; TRBD2 aligns across 9 bases. The CDR3 sequence is 14 residues long. Trimming at V came to 7 bases and at J to 10 bases, leaving 12 bases not matched to a gene. CDR1 is MNHEY and CDR2 is SVGAGI in the germline V gene. CDR3: CASKNSGGSRAQYF. The CDR3 coding sequence is TGTGCCAGCAAAAATAGCGGGGGCTCGAGAGCGCAGTATTTT.

This clone was seen a handful of times. The genes are TRBV25-1 and TRBJ2-7; D remains ambiguous. Germline lookup yields CDR1 MGHDK and CDR2 SYGVNS. The V gene lost 10 bases and the J gene lost 1 base, with 17 bases spanning the gap. This CDR3 comprises 14 residues. The CDR3: CATLGKTSSYEQYF. The CDR3 DNA reads as TGTGCCACCCTCGGTAAGACATCTTCCTACGAGCAGTACTTC.

This clone occurred a few times. This chain uses TRBV11-2 with TRBJ1-2, with D tentatively TRBD1 (6 bases). Germline CDR1 reads SGHAT; CDR2 reads FQNNGV. This CDR3 comprises 13 residues. The V end lost 1 base, the J end lost 4 bases, and 7 bases lay between the germline ends. The CDR3 reads CASSLGDIYGYTF. In nucleotides, the CDR3 is TGTGCCAGCAGCTTAGGGGACATCTATGGCTACACCTTC.

This clone was detected only once. The chain is built from TRBV29-1 and TRBJ1-2; D might be TRBD1 (6 bases). This CDR3 has 14 residues. V lost 5 bases, J lost 8 bases, and 21 bases lay in between. The V gene's germline CDR1 is SQVTM and CDR2 ANQGSEA. In DNA form, the CDR3 reads TGCAGCGTTACCTCTGAGGCAGGGGCACAGGGCTACACCTTC. As protein: CSVTSEAGAQGYTF. Using reference TRBV29-1 and TRBJ1-2 for the parts outside the CDR3, the full variable domain is SAVISQKPSRDICQRGTSLTIQCQVDSQVTMMFWYRQQPGQSLTLIATANQGSEATYESGFVIDKFPISRPNLTFSTLTVSNMSPEDSSIYLCSVTSEAGAQGYTFGSGTRLTVV.

The CDR3 DNA follows: TGTGCCAGCAGCTCGGGGATTTACACTGAAGCTTTCTTT. The encoded protein is CASSSGIYTEAFF. This rearrangement joins TRBV7-9 to TRBJ1-1; D unclear. V shed 4 bases and J shed 3 bases, with 9 bases lying between them. Germline CDR1 is SEHNR and CDR2 is FQNEAQ (reference sequence). This CDR3 comprises 13 residues.

The CDR3 is CASSPAGTGGRGYTF. The CDR3 DNA reads as TGTGCCAGCAGCCCTGCCGGGACAGGGGGAAGAGGCTACACCTTC. The chain employs TRBV7-2 and TRBJ1-2, with 11 bases lining up with TRBD1. The CDR3 extends over 15 amino acids. Germline V gives CDR1 SGHTA, CDR2 FQGNSA. Losses at the gene ends were 5 bases for V and 8 bases for J; bases not matched to a gene: 10.

This sequence joins TRBV15 and TRBJ1-3; TRBD1 aligns across 7 bases. The CDR3 sequence is 15 residues long. Looked up from germline, CDR1 is LNHNV and CDR2 is YYDKDF (reference sequence). The V and J ends lost 0 bases and 4 bases, in that order; junction bases with no gene match: 3. This CDR3 reads CATSRDRGAGNTIYF. CDR3 nucleotides: TGTGCCACCAGCAGAGACAGGGGGGCCGGAAACACCATATATTTT.

In its sample, this clone was seen once. This CDR3 reads CASTGGFAYEQYF. The CDR3 nucleotides are TGTGCTAGCACAGGGGGGTTCGCCTACGAGCAGTACTTC. The chain is built from TRBV12-5 and TRBJ2-7; 8 nucleotides line up with TRBD1. This CDR3 is 13 amino acids long. J was trimmed by 2 bases and V by 9 bases; bases with no gene match: 6. Germline CDR1 is LGHNT and CDR2 is FRNRAP.

CDR3 bases: TGTGCCAGCAGTTACCCGGACAGTAGAGGAAACACCATATATTTT. Protein sequence: CASSYPDSRGNTIYF. This chain uses TRBV6-6 with TRBJ1-3, with D perhaps matching TRBD1 (6 bases). With 2 bases removed from V and 4 bases from J, the gap between germline ends came to 12 bases. Per germline, CDR1 MNHNY and CDR2 SVGAGI (reference sequence). This CDR3 is 15 amino acids long.

The genes are TRBV19 and TRBJ1-3, with no clear D. CDR1 and CDR2 (germline): LNHDA, SQIVND (reference sequence). The CDR3 totals 15 residues. Trimming pared 1 base from V and 0 bases from J, leaving 7 bases between. The CDR3 coding sequence is TGTGCCAGTAGTATAGGCATGAGCTCTGGAAACACCATATATTTT. Translated, it gives CASSIGMSSGNTIYF.

V gene TRBV7-8 combines with J gene TRBJ1-1; D ambiguous. Germline lookup yields CDR1 SGHVS and CDR2 FQNEAQ. Trimming stripped 1 base from V and 0 bases from J, with 3 bases between. The CDR3 is made up of 13 amino acids. In nucleotides, the CDR3 is TGTGCCAGCAGCTTAGTAATGAACACTGAAGCTTTCTTT. It encodes CASSLVMNTEAFF.

V and J are TRBV18 and TRBJ2-7, with TRBD1 matching over 10 bases. This CDR3 spans 16 amino acids. Germline V gives CDR1 KGHSH, CDR2 LQKENI. V shed 1 base and J 6 bases; nucleotides not matched to a gene: 9. The CDR3 nucleotides are TGTGCCAGCTCACCACTGGGACAGGGGCGCGGTAGCGAGCAGTACTTC. Residues: CASSPLGQGRGSEQYF. Full variable domain (outside the CDR3, taken from reference TRBV18 and TRBJ2-7): NAGVMQNPRHLVRRRGQEARLRCSPMKGHSHVYWYRQLPEEGLKFMVYLQKENIIDESGMPKERFSAEFPKEGPSILRIQQVVRGDSAAYFCASSPLGQGRGSEQYFGPGTRLTVT.

CDR3 loop: CASSLGTGSSTQPQHF. The CDR3 nucleotides are TGTGCCAGCAGCTTAGGGACAGGATCCTCGACTCAGCCCCAGCATTTT. The V and J genes are TRBV7-2 and TRBJ1-5, with TRBD1 matching over 7 bases. V lost 1 base and J lost 6; bases outside the gene matches: 9. The germline gives CDR1 SGHTA, CDR2 FQGNSA. CDR3 length: 16 residues.

J is TRBJ2-5 and V is TRBV7-2, with D possibly TRBD2 on 5 matching bases. The germline V and J ends were trimmed by 1 base and 5 bases, with 8 bases remaining between them. Looked up from germline, CDR1 is SGHTA and CDR2 is FQGNSA. The CDR3 totals 13 residues. The CDR3 nucleotides read TGTGCCAGCAGCTTAGGAGGGAGCGAGACCCAGTACTTC. It yields the protein CASSLGGSETQYF.

The sample holds a few counts of this clone. This sequence joins TRBV5-6 and TRBJ1-3, with 7 bases fitting TRBD1. The CDR3 extends over 12 amino acids. Germline loops: CDR1 SGHDT, CDR2 YYEEEE. V trimming: 4 bases; J trimming: 11 bases; junction bases outside the gene matches: 6. CDR3 DNA: TGTGCCAGCAGCCAGGGGACAGAGGCCATATATTTT. Its translation: CASSQGTEAIYF.

CDR3 loop: CASSLASDSSYEQYF. CDR3 nucleotides: TGTGCCAGCAGCTTAGCCTCGGACAGCTCCTACGAGCAGTACTTC. This chain joins TRBV13 and TRBJ2-7, with D possibly TRBD1 on 6 matching bases. This CDR3 region has 15 residues. The V gene's germline CDR1 is PRHDT and CDR2 FYEKMQ (reference sequence). Deletions cut 1 base from V and 0 bases from J, with 10 bases between.

The V call is TRBV4-3, the J call TRBJ1-2; the D is unclear. The CDR3 contains 15 residues. Germline V CDR1 and CDR2: LGHNA, YSLEER. Between the trimmed V and J ends, which lost 5 bases and 4 bases, there was a span of 17 bases. DNA of the CDR3: TGCGCCAGCAGCTCAGGCGGGAGGATTGGCTATGGCTACACCTTC. It encodes CASSSGGRIGYGYTF.

The V call is TRBV18, the J call TRBJ2-1; 8 bases are shared with TRBD1. V dropped 1 base and J dropped 9; count of bases not matched to a gene: 8. Germline V CDR1 and CDR2: KGHSH, LQKENI. The CDR3 length is 15 residues. This chain's CDR3 is CASSPLGRGLSEQFF. As DNA, the CDR3 is TGTGCCAGCTCACCACTCGGCAGGGGGCTAAGTGAGCAGTTCTTC.